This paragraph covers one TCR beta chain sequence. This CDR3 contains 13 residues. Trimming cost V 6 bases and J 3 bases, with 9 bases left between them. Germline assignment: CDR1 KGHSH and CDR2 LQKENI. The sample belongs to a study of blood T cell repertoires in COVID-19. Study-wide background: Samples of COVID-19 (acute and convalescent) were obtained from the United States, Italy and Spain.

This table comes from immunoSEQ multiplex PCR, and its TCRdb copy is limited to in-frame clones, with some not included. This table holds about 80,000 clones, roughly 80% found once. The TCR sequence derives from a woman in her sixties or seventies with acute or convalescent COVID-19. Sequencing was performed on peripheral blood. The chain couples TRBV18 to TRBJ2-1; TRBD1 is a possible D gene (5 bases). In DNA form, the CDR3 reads TGTGCCAGCTCTTCGACAGTCTACAATGAGCAGTTCTTC. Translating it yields CASSSTVYNEQFF.